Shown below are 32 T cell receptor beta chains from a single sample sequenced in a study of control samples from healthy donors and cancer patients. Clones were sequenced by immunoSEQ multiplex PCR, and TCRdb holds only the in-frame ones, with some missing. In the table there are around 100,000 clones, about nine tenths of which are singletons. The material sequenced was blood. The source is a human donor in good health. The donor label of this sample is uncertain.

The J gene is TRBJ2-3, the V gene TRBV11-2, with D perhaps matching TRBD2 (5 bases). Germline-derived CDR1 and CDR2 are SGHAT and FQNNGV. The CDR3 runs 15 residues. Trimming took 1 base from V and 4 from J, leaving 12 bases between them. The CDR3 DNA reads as TGTGCCAGCAGCTTAGGAGGGCTTGGCGCAGATACGCAGTATTTT. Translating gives CASSLGGLGADTQYF.

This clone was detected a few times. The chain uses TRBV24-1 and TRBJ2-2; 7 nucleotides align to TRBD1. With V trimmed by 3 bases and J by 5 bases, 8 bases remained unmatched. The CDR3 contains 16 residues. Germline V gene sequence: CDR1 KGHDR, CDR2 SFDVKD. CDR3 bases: TGTGCCACCAGTGATCCCAATCACAGGGGAACCGGGGAGCTGTTTTTT. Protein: CATSDPNHRGTGELFF.

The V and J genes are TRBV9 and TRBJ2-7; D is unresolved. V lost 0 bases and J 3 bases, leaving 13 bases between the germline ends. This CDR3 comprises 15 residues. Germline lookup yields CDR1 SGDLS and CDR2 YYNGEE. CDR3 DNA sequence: TGTGCCAGCAGCGTAGCAGACCAGACGGGCTACGAGCAGTACTTC. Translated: CASSVADQTGYEQYF. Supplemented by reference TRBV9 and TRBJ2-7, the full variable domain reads DSGVTQTPKHLITATGQRVTLRCSPRSGDLSVYWYQQSLDQGLQFLIQYYNGEERAKGNILERFSAQQFPDLHSELNLSSLELGDSALYFCASSVADQTGYEQYFGPGTRLTVT.

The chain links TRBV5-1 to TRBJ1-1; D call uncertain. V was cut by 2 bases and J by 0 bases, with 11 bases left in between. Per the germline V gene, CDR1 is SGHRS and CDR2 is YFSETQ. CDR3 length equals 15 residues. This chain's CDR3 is CASSFGPNLNTEAFF. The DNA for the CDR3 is TGCGCCAGCAGCTTTGGACCCAACCTGAACACTGAAGCTTTCTTT.

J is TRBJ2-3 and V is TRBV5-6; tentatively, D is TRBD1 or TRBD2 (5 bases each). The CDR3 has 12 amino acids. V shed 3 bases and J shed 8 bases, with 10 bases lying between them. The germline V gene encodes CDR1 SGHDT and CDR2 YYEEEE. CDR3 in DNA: TGTGCCAGCAGCTGGGACGTTGGTACGCAGTATTTT. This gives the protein CASSWDVGTQYF. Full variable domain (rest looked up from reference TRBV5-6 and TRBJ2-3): DAGVTQSPTHLIKTRGQQVTLRCSPKSGHDTVSWYQQALGQGPQFIFQYYEEEERQRGNFPDRFSGHQFPNYSSELNVNALLLGDSALYLCASSWDVGTQYFGPGTRLTVL.

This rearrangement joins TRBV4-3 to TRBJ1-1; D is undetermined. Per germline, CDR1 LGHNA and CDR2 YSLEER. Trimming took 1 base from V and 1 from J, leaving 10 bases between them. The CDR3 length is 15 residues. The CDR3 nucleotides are TGCGCCAGCAGCCAAGGTTACAGTACGAACACTGAAGCTTTCTTT. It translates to CASSQGYSTNTEAFF.

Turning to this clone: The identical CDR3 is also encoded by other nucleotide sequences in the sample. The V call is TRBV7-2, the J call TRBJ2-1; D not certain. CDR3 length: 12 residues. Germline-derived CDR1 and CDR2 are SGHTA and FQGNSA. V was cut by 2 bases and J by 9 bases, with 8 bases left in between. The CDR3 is CASSLRAGEQFF. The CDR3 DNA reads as TGTGCCAGCAGCTTAAGGGCAGGTGAGCAGTTCTTC.

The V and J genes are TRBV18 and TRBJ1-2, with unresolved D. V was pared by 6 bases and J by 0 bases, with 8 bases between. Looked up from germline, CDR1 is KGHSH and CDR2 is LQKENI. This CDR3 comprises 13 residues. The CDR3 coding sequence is TGTGCCAGCTCCCCGGCGGCTAACTATGGCTACACCTTC. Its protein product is CASSPAANYGYTF. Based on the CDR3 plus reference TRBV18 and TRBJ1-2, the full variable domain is NAGVMQNPRHLVRRRGQEARLRCSPMKGHSHVYWYRQLPEEGLKFMVYLQKENIIDESGMPKERFSAEFPKEGPSILRIQQVVRGDSAAYFCASSPAANYGYTFGSGTRLTVV.

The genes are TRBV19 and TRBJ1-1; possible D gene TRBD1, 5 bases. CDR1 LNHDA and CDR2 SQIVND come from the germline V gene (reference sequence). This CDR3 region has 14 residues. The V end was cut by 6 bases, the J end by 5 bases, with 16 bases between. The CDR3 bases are TGTGCCAGTAGAACACCGGGACCTTGGACTGAAGCTTTCTTT. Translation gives CASRTPGPWTEAFF.

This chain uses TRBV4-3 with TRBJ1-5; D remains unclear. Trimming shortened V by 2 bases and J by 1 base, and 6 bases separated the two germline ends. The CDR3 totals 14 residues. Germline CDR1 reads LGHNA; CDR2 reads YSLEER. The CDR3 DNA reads TGCGCCAGCAGCCAAAGGAGCAGCAATCAGCCCCAGCATTTT. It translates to CASSQRSSNQPQHF.

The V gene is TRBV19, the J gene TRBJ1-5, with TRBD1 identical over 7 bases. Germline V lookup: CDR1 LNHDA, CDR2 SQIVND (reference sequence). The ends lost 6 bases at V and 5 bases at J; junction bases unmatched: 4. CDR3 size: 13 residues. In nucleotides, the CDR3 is TGTGCCAGTAGCAGGGGGGCCTATCAGCCCCAGCATTTT. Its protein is CASSRGAYQPQHF.

The CDR3 protein is CASSSSGGNYNEQFF. CDR3 nucleotides: TGTGCCAGCAGCTCTTCCGGGGGGAACTACAATGAGCAGTTCTTC. J is TRBJ2-1 and V is TRBV5-8, with TRBD2 matching 7 bases. V trimming: 3 bases; J trimming: 3 bases; junction bases outside the gene matches: 6. The CDR3 has 15 amino acids. Germline CDR1 reads SGHTS; CDR2 reads YDEGEE. Using reference TRBV5-8 and TRBJ2-1 for the parts outside the CDR3, the full variable domain is EAGVTQSPTHLIKTRGQQATLRCSPISGHTSVYWYQQALGLGLQFLLWYDEGEERNRGNFPPRFSGRQFPNYSSELNVNALELEDSALYLCASSSSGGNYNEQFFGPGTRLTVL.

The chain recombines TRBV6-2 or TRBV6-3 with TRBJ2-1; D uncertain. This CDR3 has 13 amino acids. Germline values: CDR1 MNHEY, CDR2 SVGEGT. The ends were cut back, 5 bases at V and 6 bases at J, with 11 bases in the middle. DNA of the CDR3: TGTGCCAGCAGTGAGAGCCATGGCAATGAGCAGTTCTTC. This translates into CASSESHGNEQFF.

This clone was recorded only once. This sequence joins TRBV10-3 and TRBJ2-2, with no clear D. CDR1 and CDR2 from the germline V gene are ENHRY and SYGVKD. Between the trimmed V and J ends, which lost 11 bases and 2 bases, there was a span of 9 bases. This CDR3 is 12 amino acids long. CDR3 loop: CASKPNTGELFF. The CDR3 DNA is TGTGCCTCCAAGCCCAACACCGGGGAGCTGTTTTTT.

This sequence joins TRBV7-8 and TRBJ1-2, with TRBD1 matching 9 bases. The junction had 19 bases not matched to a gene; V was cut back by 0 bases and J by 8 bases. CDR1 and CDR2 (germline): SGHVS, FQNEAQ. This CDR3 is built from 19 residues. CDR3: CASSLAATGTGIPPGGYTF. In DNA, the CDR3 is TGTGCCAGCAGCTTAGCGGCGACCGGGACAGGGATACCACCGGGGGGCTACACCTTC.

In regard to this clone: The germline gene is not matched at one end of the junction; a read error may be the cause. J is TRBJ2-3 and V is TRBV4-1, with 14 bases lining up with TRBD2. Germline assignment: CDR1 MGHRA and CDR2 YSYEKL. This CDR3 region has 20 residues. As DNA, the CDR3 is TGCGCCAGCACCCAAACCGAATTCGGGACTAGCGGGGGAGTATCGGATACGCAGTATTTT. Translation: CASTQTEFGTSGGVSDTQYF.

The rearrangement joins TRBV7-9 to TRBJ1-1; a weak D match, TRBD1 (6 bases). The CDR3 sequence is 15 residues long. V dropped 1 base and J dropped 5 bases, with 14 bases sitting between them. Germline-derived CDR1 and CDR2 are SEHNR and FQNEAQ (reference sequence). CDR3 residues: CASSLVAGARTEAFF. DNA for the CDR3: TGTGCCAGCAGCTTAGTTGCGGGGGCTAGAACTGAAGCTTTCTTT.

CDR3 region: CATSDHGTPDSNQPQHF. The CDR3 region has the DNA TGTGCCACCAGTGATCATGGGACACCCGATAGCAATCAGCCCCAGCATTTT. The chain joins TRBV24-1 to TRBJ1-5; D might be TRBD1 (6 bases). CDR3 length: 17 amino acids. The germline V gene encodes CDR1 KGHDR and CDR2 SFDVKD. V was trimmed by 3 bases and J by 0 bases, leaving 14 bases between them.

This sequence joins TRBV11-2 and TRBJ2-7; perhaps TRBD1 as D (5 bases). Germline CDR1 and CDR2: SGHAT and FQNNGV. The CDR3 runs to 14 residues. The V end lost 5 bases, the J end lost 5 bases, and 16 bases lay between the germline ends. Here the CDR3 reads CASSAQAGSDEQYF. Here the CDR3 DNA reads TGTGCCAGCAGCGCCCAGGCAGGGTCCGACGAGCAGTACTTC.

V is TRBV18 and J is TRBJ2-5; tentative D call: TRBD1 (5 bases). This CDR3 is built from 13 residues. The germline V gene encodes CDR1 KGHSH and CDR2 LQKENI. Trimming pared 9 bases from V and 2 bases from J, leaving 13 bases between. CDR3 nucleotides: TGTGCCAGTGGAAGGGGCAGACAAGAGACCCAGTACTTC. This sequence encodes CASGRGRQETQYF. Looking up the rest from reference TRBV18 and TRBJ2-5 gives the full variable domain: NAGVMQNPRHLVRRRGQEARLRCSPMKGHSHVYWYRQLPEEGLKFMVYLQKENIIDESGMPKERFSAEFPKEGPSILRIQQVVRGDSAAYFCASGRGRQETQYFGPGTRLLVL.

The DNA of the CDR3 is TGTGCCAGCAGCGCAGGGGATGGGGCCAACGTCCTGACTTTC. It yields the protein CASSAGDGANVLTF. This chain joins TRBV27 and TRBJ2-6; D may be TRBD1 (6 bases). V was cut by 6 bases and J by 3 bases, with 9 bases left in between. This CDR3 is 14 amino acids long. The germline CDR1 and CDR2 sequences are MNHEY and SMNVEV (reference sequence).

CDR3 region: CASSIDLATLKGSYNEQFF. DNA for the CDR3: TGTGCCAGTAGTATAGATCTCGCGACCCTCAAGGGCTCCTACAATGAGCAGTTCTTC. The V and J genes are TRBV19 and TRBJ2-1; D gene ambiguous. Germline V gene lookup returns CDR1 LNHDA and CDR2 SQIVND (reference sequence). Trimming took 0 bases from V and 0 from J, leaving 18 bases between them. The CDR3 sequence is 19 residues long.

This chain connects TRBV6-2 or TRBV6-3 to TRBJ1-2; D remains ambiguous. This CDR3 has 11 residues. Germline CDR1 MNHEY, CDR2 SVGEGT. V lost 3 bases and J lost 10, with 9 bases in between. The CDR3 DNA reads TGTGCCAGCAGTTATTTTGGAGACTACACCTTC. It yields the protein CASSYFGDYTF.

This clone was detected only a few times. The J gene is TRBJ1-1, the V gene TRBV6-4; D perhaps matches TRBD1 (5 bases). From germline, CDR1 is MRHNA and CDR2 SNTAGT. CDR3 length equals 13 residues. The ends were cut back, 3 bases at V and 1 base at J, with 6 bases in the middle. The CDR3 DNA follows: TGTGCCAGCAGTGATGGGGGGAACACTGAAGCTTTCTTT. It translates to CASSDGGNTEAFF.

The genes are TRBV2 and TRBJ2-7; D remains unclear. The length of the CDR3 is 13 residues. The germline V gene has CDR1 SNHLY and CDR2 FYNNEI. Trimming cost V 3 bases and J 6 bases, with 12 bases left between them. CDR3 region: CASSDGHLGEQYV. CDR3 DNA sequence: TGTGCCAGCAGTGATGGTCACCTGGGCGAGCAGTACGTC.

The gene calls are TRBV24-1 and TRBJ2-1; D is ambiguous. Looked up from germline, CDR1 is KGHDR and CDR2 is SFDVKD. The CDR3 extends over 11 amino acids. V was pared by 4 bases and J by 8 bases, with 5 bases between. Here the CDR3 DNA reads TGTGCCACCAGTGAGGGGTATGAGCAGTTCTTC. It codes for CATSEGYEQFF.

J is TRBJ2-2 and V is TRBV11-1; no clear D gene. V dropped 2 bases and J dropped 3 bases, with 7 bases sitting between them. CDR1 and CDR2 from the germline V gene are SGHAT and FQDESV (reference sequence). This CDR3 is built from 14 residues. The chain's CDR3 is CASSLSRDTGELFF. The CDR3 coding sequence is TGTGCCAGCAGCTTAAGTCGGGACACCGGGGAGCTGTTTTTT.

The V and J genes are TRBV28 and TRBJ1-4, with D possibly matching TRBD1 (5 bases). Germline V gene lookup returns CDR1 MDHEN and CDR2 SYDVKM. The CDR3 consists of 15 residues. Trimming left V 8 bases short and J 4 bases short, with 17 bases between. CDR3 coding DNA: TGTGCCAGCGGGACGACCGGGCTTGGTAATGAAAAACTGTTTTTT. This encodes CASGTTGLGNEKLFF.

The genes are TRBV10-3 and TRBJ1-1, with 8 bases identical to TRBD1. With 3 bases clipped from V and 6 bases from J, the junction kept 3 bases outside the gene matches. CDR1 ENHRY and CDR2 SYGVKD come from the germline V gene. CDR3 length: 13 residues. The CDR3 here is CAISDNRGAEAFF. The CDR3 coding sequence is TGTGCCATCAGTGATAACAGGGGGGCTGAAGCTTTCTTT.

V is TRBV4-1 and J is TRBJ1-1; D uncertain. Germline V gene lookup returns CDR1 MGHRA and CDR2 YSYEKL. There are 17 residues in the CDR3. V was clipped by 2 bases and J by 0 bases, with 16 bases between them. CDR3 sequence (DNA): TGCGCCAGCAGCCAATACTTAGTCACCAACTTGAACACTGAAGCTTTCTTT. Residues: CASSQYLVTNLNTEAFF.

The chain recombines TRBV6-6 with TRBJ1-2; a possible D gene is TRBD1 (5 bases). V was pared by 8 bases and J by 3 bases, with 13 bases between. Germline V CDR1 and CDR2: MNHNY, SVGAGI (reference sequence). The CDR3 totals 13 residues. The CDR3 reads CASEGTEYYGYTF. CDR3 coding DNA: TGTGCCAGCGAGGGGACGGAGTACTATGGCTACACCTTC.

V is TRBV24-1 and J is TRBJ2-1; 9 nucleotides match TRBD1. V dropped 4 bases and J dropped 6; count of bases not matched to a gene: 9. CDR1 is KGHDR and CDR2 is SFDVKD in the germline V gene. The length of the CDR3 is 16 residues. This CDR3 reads CATSDSGTGLANEQFF. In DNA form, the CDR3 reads TGTGCCACCAGTGACTCCGGGACAGGGCTAGCCAATGAGCAGTTCTTC.